This record concerns one T cell receptor beta chain sequence. What it recognizes is unknown. This entry comes from a study of monozygotic twins with inflammatory bowel disease. General study points: Clonotype overlap with others was lower in IBD patients than in healthy twins, a difference that was greatest with disease activity.

Eight separate reactions per sample yielded the cDNA. TCRdb re-analyzed the 5' RACE reads; it lists each CDR3 protein once, without DNA. Its table lists 160,000 or so distinct CDR3 sequences. The source is a human donor with ulcerative colitis or Crohn's disease, or a healthy co-twin of an affected twin (not recorded which). Material for sequencing was blood.

The CDR3 spells CASESNYGYTF. The chain employs TRBV7-9 and TRBJ1-2. Looked up from germline, CDR1 is SEHNR and CDR2 is FQNEAQ (reference sequence). The CDR3 loop spans 11 amino acids.